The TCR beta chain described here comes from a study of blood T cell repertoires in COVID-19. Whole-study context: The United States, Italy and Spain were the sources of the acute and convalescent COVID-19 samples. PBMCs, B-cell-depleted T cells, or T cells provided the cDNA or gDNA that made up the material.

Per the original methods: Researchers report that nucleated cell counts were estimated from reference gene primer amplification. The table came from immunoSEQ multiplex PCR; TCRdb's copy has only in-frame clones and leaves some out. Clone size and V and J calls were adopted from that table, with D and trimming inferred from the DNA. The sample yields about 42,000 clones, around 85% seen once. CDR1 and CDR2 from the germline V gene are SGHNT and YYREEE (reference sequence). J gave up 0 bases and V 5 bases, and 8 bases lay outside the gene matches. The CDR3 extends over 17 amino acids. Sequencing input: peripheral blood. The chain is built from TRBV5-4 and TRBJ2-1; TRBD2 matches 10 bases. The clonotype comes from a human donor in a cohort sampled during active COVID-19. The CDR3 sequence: CASSTSGGAISYNEQFF. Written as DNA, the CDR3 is TGTGCCAGCAGTACGAGCGGGGGGGCCATCTCCTACAATGAGCAGTTCTTC.